The TCR beta chain under discussion was sequenced for a study of beta chain features in type 1 diabetes. Turning to the study itself: Healthy donors resembled patients in age, gender and cell yields.

CD4+ naive, central memory, regulatory and stem cell-like memory subsets were isolated by sorting on CD45RO/CCR7/CD25/CD127/CD95/CD27. The germline V gene encodes CDR1 LGHNA and CDR2 YNFKEQ. Trimming removed 0 bases at V and 4 bases at J, with 12 bases between. The CDR3 has 15 residues. Notes on the study in general: PCR may have favored shorter templates equally in patients and controls.

About this clone: Its target is not known.

All of the isolated RNA was reverse transcribed, so expressed TCRB transcripts were sequenced. Clones were read by immunoSEQ multiplex PCR, and TCRdb kept only the in-frame ones, dropping some. This sample has about 350,000 clones; less than 20% occur once, and the top ten carry 0.044%. Sequencing used naive CD4+ T cells from blood. This TCR derives from a woman between 18 and 29 years old in good health. The chain has TRBV4-2 and TRBJ1-2; D unclear. For the CDR3, the DNA is TGTGCCAGCAGCCAAGACAGTGCAGCGGCCTATGGCTACACCTTC. This translates into CASSQDSAAAYGYTF.